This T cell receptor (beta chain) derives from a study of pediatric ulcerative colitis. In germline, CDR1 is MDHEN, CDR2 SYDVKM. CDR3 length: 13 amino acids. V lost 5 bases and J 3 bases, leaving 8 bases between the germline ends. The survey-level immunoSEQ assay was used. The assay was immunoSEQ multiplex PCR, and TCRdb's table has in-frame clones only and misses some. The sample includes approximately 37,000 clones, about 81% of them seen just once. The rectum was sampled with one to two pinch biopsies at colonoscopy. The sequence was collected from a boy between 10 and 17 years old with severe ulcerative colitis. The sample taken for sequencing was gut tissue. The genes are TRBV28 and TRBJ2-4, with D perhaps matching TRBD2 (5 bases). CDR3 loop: CASSIGNKNIQYF. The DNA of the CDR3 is TGTGCCAGCAGTATCGGGAACAAAAACATTCAGTACTTC.